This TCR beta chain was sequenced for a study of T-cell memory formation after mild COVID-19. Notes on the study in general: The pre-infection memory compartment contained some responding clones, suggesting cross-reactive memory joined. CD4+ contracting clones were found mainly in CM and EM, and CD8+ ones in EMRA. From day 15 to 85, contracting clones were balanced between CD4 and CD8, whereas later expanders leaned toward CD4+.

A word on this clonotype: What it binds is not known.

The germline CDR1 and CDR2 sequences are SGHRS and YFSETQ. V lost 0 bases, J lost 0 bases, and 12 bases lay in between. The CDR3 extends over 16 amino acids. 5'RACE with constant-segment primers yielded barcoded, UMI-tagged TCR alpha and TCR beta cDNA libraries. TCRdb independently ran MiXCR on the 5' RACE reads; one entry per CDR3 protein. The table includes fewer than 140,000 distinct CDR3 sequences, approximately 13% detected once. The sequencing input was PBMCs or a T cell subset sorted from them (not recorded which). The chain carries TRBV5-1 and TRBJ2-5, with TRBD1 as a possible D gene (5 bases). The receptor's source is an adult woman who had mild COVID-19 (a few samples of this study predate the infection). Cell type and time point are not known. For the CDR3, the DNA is TGCGCCAGCAGCTTGGATGACAGAGCCTACCAAGAGACCCAGTACTTC. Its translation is CASSLDDRAYQETQYF.